One sample yielded the 11 T cell receptor beta chains listed below, sequenced in a study of regulatory T cells in long-lasting Graves disease. TCR beta libraries were built with iRepertoire HTBI primers and Arm-PCR of CDR3 regions. TCRdb reprocessed the multiplex PCR reads via MiXCR and lists one record per CDR3 protein. Counted here are around 480,000 distinct CDR3 sequences, about 17% occurring once; the ten biggest clones make up more than 9%. Stated time point: newly diagnosed GD, antithyroid drugs for less than 3 months. PBMC RNA was the source of the TCR library. This sample also appeared in a second study, on T cells in Graves' hyperthyroidism and ophthalmopathy.

This material consisted of peripheral blood mononuclear cells (PBMCs), taken at new diagnosis, from a patient treated with antithyroid drugs. These receptor sequences come from a man aged 35-49 years with Graves disease.

V and J are TRBV20-1 and TRBJ2-2; perhaps TRBD1 as D (6 bases). The V and J ends lost 0 bases and 0 bases respectively, with 11 bases between them. Germline-derived CDR1 and CDR2 are DFQATT and SNEGSKA (reference sequence). The CDR3 extends over 16 amino acids. CDR3 sequence reads: CSARETGTPNTGELFF. DNA for the CDR3: TGCAGTGCTAGAGAAACCGGGACACCGAACACCGGGGAGCTGTTTTTT.

This clonotype has ten or more counts. The chain recombines TRBV11-2 with TRBJ2-1; unclear D gene. CDR3 length: 14 amino acids. The V gene lost 5 bases and the J gene lost 1 base, with 9 bases spanning the gap. Germline loops: CDR1 SGHAT, CDR2 FQNNGV. CDR3 DNA: TGTGCCAGCAGCCTGGGTCCTTCCTACAATGAGCAGTTCTTC. It codes for CASSLGPSYNEQFF.

This clonotype has a count of ten or more. The gene calls are TRBV5-1 and TRBJ2-7; D ambiguous. Per germline, CDR1 SGHRS and CDR2 YFSETQ. This CDR3 spans 14 amino acids. Trimming left V 0 bases short and J 0 bases short, with 7 bases between. CDR3 DNA sequence: TGCGCCAGCAGCTTGGGCGAAAACTCCTACGAGCAGTACTTC. Translating it yields CASSLGENSYEQYF.

The chain recombines TRBV9 with TRBJ1-2; D gene unclear. The CDR3 contains 17 residues. Trimming pared 0 bases from V and 1 base from J, leaving 16 bases between. In germline, CDR1 is SGDLS, CDR2 YYNGEE. The CDR3 bases are TGTGCCAGCAGCGTAGCCGGCGGATCTAACCTTAACTATGGCTACACCTTC. This translates into CASSVAGGSNLNYGYTF.

This clonotype was recorded many times. V usage is TRBV27 and J usage is TRBJ2-3, with 13 nucleotides matching TRBD2. The germline gives CDR1 MNHEY, CDR2 SMNVEV (reference sequence). The length of the CDR3 is 16 residues. V dropped 3 bases and J dropped 4; count of bases not matched to a gene: 4. CDR3 nucleotide sequence: TGTGCCAGCAGTTTGACTAGCGGGAGGCCGTCAGATACGCAGTATTTT. Protein: CASSLTSGRPSDTQYF.

This sequence joins TRBV20-1 and TRBJ2-4; D gene uncertain. The CDR3 has 15 amino acids. The germline V gene has CDR1 DFQATT and CDR2 SNEGSKA (reference sequence). The V gene lost 0 bases and the J gene lost 0 bases, with 9 bases spanning the gap. DNA for the CDR3: TGCAGTGCTAGAGATTCACCAATAGCCAAAAACATTCAGTACTTC. Encoded protein: CSARDSPIAKNIQYF.

This clonotype was detected ten times or more. The chain carries TRBV28 and TRBJ2-5; D not resolved. Germline CDR1 MDHEN, CDR2 SYDVKM. The CDR3 sequence is 14 residues long. V lost 2 bases and J 2 bases, leaving 9 bases between the germline ends. In DNA, the CDR3 is TGTGCCAGCAGTTTAGAAGTACATCAAGAGACCCAGTACTTC. This encodes CASSLEVHQETQYF.

The chain combines TRBV12-3 or TRBV12-4 with TRBJ2-7; 7 nucleotides match TRBD1. V lost 6 bases to trimming and J lost 3 bases; unmatched junction nucleotides: 8. This CDR3 has 14 amino acids. This CDR3 is CASSYQTGNYEQYF. CDR3 in DNA: TGTGCCAGCAGCTACCAGACAGGGAACTACGAGCAGTACTTC.

Note on this clonotype: This clone may be a read error of a much larger clone one base away. The chain joins TRBV3-1 to TRBJ2-1; 12 bases match TRBD2. CDR1 is LGHDT, CDR2 YNNKEL, per germline (reference sequence). The CDR3 has 15 residues. The CDR3, as DNA: TGTGCCAGCAGCCAAGATGGACTAGCGGGGAATGAGCAGCTCTTC. Translating it yields CASSQDGLAGNEQLF.

This clonotype was recorded at least ten times. This rearrangement joins TRBV30 to TRBJ2-3; TRBD2 matches at 7 bases. The CDR3 spans 13 residues. CDR1 GTSNPN and CDR2 SVGIG come from the germline V gene (reference sequence). V was clipped by 4 bases and J by 0 bases; unmatched bases: 1. Here the CDR3 reads CAWTSGSTDTQYF. CDR3 nucleotide sequence: TGTGCCTGGACTAGCGGTAGCACAGATACGCAGTATTTT. Variable domain in full (rest from reference TRBV30 and TRBJ2-3): SQTIHQWPATLVQPVGSPLSLECTVEGTSNPNLYWYRQAAGRGLQLLFYSVGIGQISSEVPQNLSASRPQDRQFILSSKKLLLSDSGFYLCAWTSGSTDTQYFGPGTRLTVL.

The chain couples TRBV11-2 to TRBJ2-5; TRBD1 or TRBD2 may be the D gene (5 bases each). This CDR3 contains 16 residues. CDR1 and CDR2 from the germline V gene are SGHAT and FQNNGV. Trimming shortened V by 5 bases and J by 1 base, and 17 bases separated the two germline ends. The CDR3 DNA reads as TGTGCCAGCAGCCAACCGGGACGCACTATCCAAGAGACCCAGTACTTC. Its translation: CASSQPGRTIQETQYF.